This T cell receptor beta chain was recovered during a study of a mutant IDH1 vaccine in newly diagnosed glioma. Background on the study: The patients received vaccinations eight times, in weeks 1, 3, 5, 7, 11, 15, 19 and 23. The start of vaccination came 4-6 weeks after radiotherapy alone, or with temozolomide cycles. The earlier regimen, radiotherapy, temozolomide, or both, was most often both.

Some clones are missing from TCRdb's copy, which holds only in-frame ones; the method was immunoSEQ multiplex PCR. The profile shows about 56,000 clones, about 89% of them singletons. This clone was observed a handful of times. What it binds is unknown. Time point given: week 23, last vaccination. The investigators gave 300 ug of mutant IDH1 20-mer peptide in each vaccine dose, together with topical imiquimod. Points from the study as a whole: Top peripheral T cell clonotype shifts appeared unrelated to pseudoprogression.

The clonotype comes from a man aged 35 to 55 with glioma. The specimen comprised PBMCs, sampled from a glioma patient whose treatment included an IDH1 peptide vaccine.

CDR3 coding DNA: TGTGCCAGCAGCCCCGGGGGCAGGGGGAATGGAAACACCATATATTTT. Its protein product is CASSPGGRGNGNTIYF. This chain connects TRBV7-3 to TRBJ1-3; 7 nucleotides line up with TRBD1. The length of the CDR3 is 16 residues. The germline V gene encodes CDR1 SGHTA and CDR2 FQGTGA. Germline trimming cut 5 bases from V and 3 bases from J; bases unmatched to any gene: 10.